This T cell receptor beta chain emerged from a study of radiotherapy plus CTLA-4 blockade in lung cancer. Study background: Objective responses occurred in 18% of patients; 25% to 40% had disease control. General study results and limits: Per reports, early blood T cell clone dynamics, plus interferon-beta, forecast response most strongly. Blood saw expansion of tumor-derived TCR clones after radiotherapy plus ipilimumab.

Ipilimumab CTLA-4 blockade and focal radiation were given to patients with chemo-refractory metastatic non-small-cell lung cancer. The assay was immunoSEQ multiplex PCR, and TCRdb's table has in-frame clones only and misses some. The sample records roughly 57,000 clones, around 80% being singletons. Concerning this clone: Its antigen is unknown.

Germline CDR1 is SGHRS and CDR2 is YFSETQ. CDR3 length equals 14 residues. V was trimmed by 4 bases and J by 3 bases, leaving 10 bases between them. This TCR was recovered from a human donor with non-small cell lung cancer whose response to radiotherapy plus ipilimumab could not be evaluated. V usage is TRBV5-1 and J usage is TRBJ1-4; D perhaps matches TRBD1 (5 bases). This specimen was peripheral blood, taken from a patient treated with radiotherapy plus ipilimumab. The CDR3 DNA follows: TGCGCCAGCAGCGGGGGGACGGCTAATGAAAAACTGTTTTTT. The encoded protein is CASSGGTANEKLFF.